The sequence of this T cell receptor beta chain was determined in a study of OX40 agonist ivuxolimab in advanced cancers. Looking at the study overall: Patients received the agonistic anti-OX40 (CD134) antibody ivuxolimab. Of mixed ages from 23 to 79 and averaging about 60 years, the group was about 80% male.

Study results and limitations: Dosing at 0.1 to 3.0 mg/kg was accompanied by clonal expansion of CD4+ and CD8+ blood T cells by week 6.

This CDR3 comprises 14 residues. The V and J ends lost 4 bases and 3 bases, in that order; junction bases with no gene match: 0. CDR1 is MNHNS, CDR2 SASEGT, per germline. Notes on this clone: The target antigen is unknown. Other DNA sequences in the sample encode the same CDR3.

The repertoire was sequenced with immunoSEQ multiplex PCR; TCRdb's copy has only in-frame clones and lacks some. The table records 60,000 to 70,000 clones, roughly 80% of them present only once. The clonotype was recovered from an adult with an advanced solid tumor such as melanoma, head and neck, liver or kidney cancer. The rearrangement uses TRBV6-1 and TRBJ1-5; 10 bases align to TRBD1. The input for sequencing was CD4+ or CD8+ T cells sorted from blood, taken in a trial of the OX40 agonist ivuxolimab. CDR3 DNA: TGTGCCAGCAGTGGACAGGGGGCCAATCAGCCCCAGCATTTT. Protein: CASSGQGANQPQHF.